A selection of T cell receptor beta chains follows, all from one sample in a study of PD-1 blockade in classical Hodgkin lymphoma. TCRdb's copy holds only in-frame clones and misses some; the assay was immunoSEQ multiplex PCR. The sample holds tens of thousands of clones, more than 85% seen once. Sequencing used peripheral blood mononuclear cells (PBMCs). Receptors originate from a human donor with classical Hodgkin lymphoma. The CDR3 runs from the conserved cysteine through the conserved F or W. The D gene is left open where the match is weak. A clone size is listed for some rows: how often the clone was seen (once, few, many), or a class if it is expanded.

V: TRBV6-6
length: 16
J: TRBJ2-7
D: NA
size: NA
CDR3: CASSYGYAGLGYEQYF
DNA: TGTGCCAGCAGTTACGGGTATGCAGGGCTAGGATACGAGCAGTACTTC

V: TRBV7-3
length: 14
J: TRBJ1-2
D: NA
size: NA
CDR3: CASSPGPEDYGYTF
DNA: TGTGCCAGCAGTCCCGGGCCGGAGGACTATGGCTACACCTTC

V: TRBV7-2
length: 15
J: TRBJ2-7
D: TRBD2
size: NA
CDR3: CASSLGGGGPYEQYF
DNA: TGTGCCAGCAGCTTAGGCGGGGGGGGACCCTACGAGCAGTACTTC

V: TRBV20-1
length: 10
J: TRBJ1-2
D: NA
size: NA
CDR3: CSAREGSVRF
DNA: TGCAGTGCTAGAGAAGGGTCAGTCCGCTTC

V: TRBV20-1
length: 11
J: TRBJ1-2
D: NA
size: NA
CDR3: CSAVGTYGYTF
DNA: TGCAGTGCTGTCGGGACTTATGGCTACACCTTC

V: TRBV9
length: 13
J: TRBJ2-1
D: NA
size: NA
CDR3: CASSFQLWNEQFF
DNA: TGTGCCAGCAGCTTTCAACTTTGGAATGAGCAGTTCTTC

V: TRBV6-5
length: 14
J: TRBJ1-3
D: NA
size: NA
CDR3: CASTRRASGNTIYF
DNA: TGTGCCAGCACCCGTCGAGCCTCTGGAAACACCATATATTTT

V: TRBV6-5
length: 14
J: TRBJ1-1
D: NA
size: NA
CDR3: CASSYLRGYTEAFF
DNA: TGTGCCAGCAGTTACTTACGGGGCTACACTGAAGCTTTCTTT

V: TRBV7-9
length: 16
J: TRBJ1-2
D: NA
size: once
CDR3: CASSERGPESLSGYTF
DNA: TGTGCCAGCAGCGAAAGGGGACCAGAGAGCCTCTCGGGCTACACCTTC

V: TRBV30
length: 16
J: TRBJ1-2
D: NA
size: NA
CDR3: CAWKGVTNTLRDGYTF
DNA: TGTGCCTGGAAAGGGGTGACAAACACCTTGAGGGATGGCTACACCTTC

V: TRBV6-5
length: 14
J: TRBJ2-5
D: NA
size: few
CDR3: CASSGRSGEVTQYF
DNA: TGTGCCAGCAGTGGCCGGTCGGGAGAGGTGACCCAGTACTTC

V: TRBV7-8
length: 13
J: TRBJ1-2
D: NA
size: NA
CDR3: CASSFDGGYGYTF
DNA: TGTGCCAGCAGCTTTGACGGGGGCTATGGCTACACCTTC

V: TRBV7-2
length: 15
J: TRBJ2-5
D: NA
size: NA
CDR3: CASSLASRQGETQYF
DNA: TGTGCCAGCAGCTTAGCGTCCAGGCAGGGCGAGACCCAGTACTTC

V: TRBV28
length: 13
J: TRBJ2-7
D: TRBD1
size: NA
CDR3: CASSWGQTYEQYF
DNA: TGTGCCAGCAGTTGGGGACAGACCTACGAGCAGTACTTC

V: TRBV10-3
length: 13
J: TRBJ1-4
D: NA
size: NA
CDR3: CAISESGDEKLFF
DNA: TGTGCCATCAGTGAGTCTGGGGATGAAAAACTGTTTTTT

V: TRBV7-8
length: 12
J: TRBJ1-6
D: NA
size: NA
CDR3: CASSLSQGLFHF
DNA: TGTGCCAGCAGCTTAAGTCAGGGGCTCTTCCACTTT

V: TRBV11-2
length: 16
J: TRBJ2-1
D: TRBD2
size: NA
CDR3: CASSLVGLATYNEQFF
DNA: TGTGCCAGCAGCTTAGTAGGACTAGCGACCTACAATGAGCAGTTCTTC

V: TRBV6-5
length: 14
J: TRBJ1-1
D: NA
size: NA
CDR3: CASSYGQLNTEAFF
DNA: TGTGCCAGCAGTTACGGACAACTGAACACTGAAGCTTTCTTT

V: TRBV5-6
length: 12
J: TRBJ2-7
D: NA
size: NA
CDR3: CASSRDSYEQYF
DNA: TGTGCCAGCAGCAGGGACTCTTACGAGCAGTACTTC

V: TRBV7-7
length: 14
J: TRBJ2-3
D: NA
size: NA
CDR3: CASSPGQGRNTQYF
DNA: TGTGCCTCCTCCCCGGGGCAGGGTAGGAATACGCAGTATTTT

V: TRBV18
length: 15
J: TRBJ2-7
D: TRBD2
size: NA
CDR3: CASSPGLAATYEQYF
DNA: TGTGCCAGCTCACCAGGACTAGCGGCTACCTACGAGCAGTACTTC

V: TRBV6-1
length: 15
J: TRBJ1-2
D: NA
size: NA
CDR3: CASSRGTAANYGYTF
DNA: TGTGCCAGCAGTCGCGGGACGGCCGCCAACTATGGCTACACCTTC

V: TRBV11-1
length: 15
J: TRBJ2-7
D: TRBD1
size: NA
CDR3: CASSLDDRAGYEQYF
DNA: TGTGCCAGCAGCCTAGACGACAGGGCCGGGTACGAGCAGTACTTC

V: TRBV10-3
length: 16
J: TRBJ2-3
D: NA
size: NA
CDR3: CAISAPDSGTPDTQYF
DNA: TGTGCCATCAGTGCTCCCGACTCCGGAACCCCAGATACGCAGTATTTT

V: TRBV5-6
length: 14
J: TRBJ1-1
D: NA
size: NA
CDR3: CASSLGGVNTEAFF
DNA: TGTGCCAGCAGCTTGGGAGGGGTGAACACTGAAGCTTTCTTT

V: TRBV5-1
length: 16
J: TRBJ2-2
D: TRBD2
size: NA
CDR3: CASSLDSGVRSGELFF
DNA: TGCGCCAGCAGCTTAGACAGCGGGGTTCGGTCCGGGGAGCTGTTTTTT

V: TRBV4-2
length: 17
J: TRBJ2-2
D: NA
size: NA
CDR3: CASSQRLGSEDAGELFF
DNA: TGTGCCAGCAGCCAGCGGTTGGGCAGTGAGGATGCTGGGGAGCTGTTTTTT

V: TRBV9
length: 15
J: TRBJ1-2
D: TRBD1
size: NA
CDR3: CASSGEWTGLFGYTF
DNA: TGTGCCAGCAGCGGAGAGTGGACAGGCCTATTTGGCTACACCTTC

V: TRBV19
length: 16
J: TRBJ2-3
D: NA
size: NA
CDR3: CASSIWGAFSTDTQYF
DNA: TGTGCCAGTAGTATATGGGGGGCCTTTAGCACAGATACGCAGTATTTT

V: TRBV10-3
length: 14
J: TRBJ2-3
D: NA
size: NA
CDR3: CAISWTATTDTQYF
DNA: TGTGCCATCAGTTGGACGGCGACCACAGATACGCAGTATTTT

V: TRBV5-6
length: 16
J: TRBJ2-6
D: NA
size: NA
CDR3: CASSLVRGSGANVLTF
DNA: TGTGCCAGCAGCTTGGTAAGGGGTTCTGGGGCCAACGTCCTGACTTTC